This TCR beta chain was documented in a study of T cell changes during pregnancy in multiple sclerosis. Assay: immunoSEQ multiplex PCR; the TCRdb copy retains only in-frame clones and omits some. The data contain 40,000 to 60,000 clones, 85% to 95% of them singletons. V lost 4 bases and J lost 5; bases outside the gene matches: 15. Germline CDR1 reads MNHEY; CDR2 reads SMNVEV (reference sequence). The CDR3 extends over 20 amino acids. The source is a female donor with multiple sclerosis, enrolled in a pregnancy study. J is TRBJ2-3 and V is TRBV27, with TRBD2 matching 16 bases. This specimen consisted of CD4+ T cells from peripheral blood mononuclear cells, obtained in the third trimester of pregnancy. CDR3 region: CASSYIGTSGGAPGGDTQYF. The CDR3 DNA sequence: TGTGCCAGCAGTTACATAGGGACTAGCGGGGGGGCCCCAGGGGGAGATACGCAGTATTTT.